The clone carrying this TCR beta chain was detected only a few times. Primers: 60 Vbeta forward and 13 Jbeta reverse. Profiled with immunoSEQ multiplex PCR; TCRdb holds only in-frame clones, not every one. The profile shows about 200,000 clones, around three quarters of them singletons. The sample originates from a study of cytomegalovirus exposure and HLA in healthy donors. V lost 2 bases and J 7 bases, leaving 14 bases between the germline ends. Germline lookup yields CDR1 MNHNS and CDR2 SASEGT. This CDR3 spans 15 amino acids. What was sequenced was PBMCs. The chain couples TRBV6-1 to TRBJ1-4; D may be TRBD1 (5 bases). The TCR comes from a man aged 25 to 40 in good health and CMV-seronegative. In DNA form, the CDR3 reads TGTGCCAGCAGTGAACCCTCAGGGTCCGGTGAAAAACTGTTTTTT. It is translated as CASSEPSGSGEKLFF.